A selection of T cell receptor beta chains follows, all from one sample in a study of cytomegalovirus exposure and HLA in healthy donors. Only in-frame clones appear in the TCRdb table, and some are missing; sequencing was by immunoSEQ multiplex PCR. Found here are roughly 150,000 clones, roughly 80% of them singletons; the top ten hold less than 1.5%. The sample taken for sequencing was PBMCs. The receptors were sampled from a female donor in good health and CMV-seronegative. Each CDR3 is given with its conserved first and last residue. The D gene is left open where the match is weak. Where a row states a size, it is once, few, many or the class of an expanded clone; other rows omit it.

v_call	d_call	clone_size	j_call	cdr3_nt	cdr3_aa
TRBV6-1	NA	NA	TRBJ2-7	TGTGCCAGCAGTGAAGCAAGAACCGCACTATACGAGCAGTACTTC	CASSEARTALYEQYF
TRBV2	NA	NA	TRBJ2-5	TGTGCCAGCAGTGAAGATTCGGTAGTCCAAGAGACCCAGTACTTC	CASSEDSVVQETQYF
TRBV7-6	NA	NA	TRBJ2-3	TGTGCCAGCAGCTTAGTGGACAGCAACACAGATACGCAGTATTTT	CASSLVDSNTDTQYF
TRBV13	TRBD1	NA	TRBJ1-2	TGTGCCAGCAGCCCAACAGGGGAGCACTATGGCTACACCTTC	CASSPTGEHYGYTF
TRBV27	NA	NA	TRBJ2-3	TGTGCCAGCAGCCATGGAGCAGGGCCTTTTGATACGCAGTATTTT	CASSHGAGPFDTQYF
TRBV2	TRBD1	NA	TRBJ1-2	TGTGCCAGCAGTAGGACAGGGGATAACTATGGCTACACCTTC	CASSRTGDNYGYTF
TRBV27	NA	NA	TRBJ1-2	TGTGCCAGCAGTTTTGCAGGTCGGGGTAACTATGGCTACACCTTC	CASSFAGRGNYGYTF
TRBV7-9	NA	NA	TRBJ2-1	TGTGCCAGCAGCCTTCGGACAGAATCGAGCTCCTACAATGAGCAGTTCTTC	CASSLRTESSSYNEQFF
TRBV6-8	NA	NA	TRBJ1-2	TGTGCCAGCAGTGAACCCGGACAGATGAACTATGGCTACACCTTC	CASSEPGQMNYGYTF
TRBV30	TRBD2	NA	TRBJ2-5	TGTGCCTGGAACGCCGGGACTAGCGGGAGAGGGGGAGAGACCCAGTACTTC	CAWNAGTSGRGGETQYF
TRBV6-1	NA	few	TRBJ1-1	TGTGCCAGCAGTGGGGGACGTCAACAGGGTGAAGCTTTCTTT	CASSGGRQQGEAFF
TRBV7-9	TRBD2	few	TRBJ2-1	TGTGCCAGCAGGCCGGGACTAGCGGGAGGTCCCCCCTACAATGAGCAGTTCTTC	CASRPGLAGGPPYNEQFF
TRBV6-1	TRBD1	NA	TRBJ2-4	TGTGCCAGCAGGGGGACAGATGAAAACATTCAGTACTTC	CASRGTDENIQYF
TRBV5-6	NA	NA	TRBJ1-1	TGTGCCAGCAGCTTGGGGGGGGGAGCTTTCTTT	CASSLGGGAFF
TRBV7-9	NA	NA	TRBJ1-5	TGTGCCAGCAGCCTGACGGGGGGCGGTAGCAATCAGCCCCAGCATTTT	CASSLTGGGSNQPQHF
TRBV5-1	TRBD1	NA	TRBJ1-2	TGCGCCAGCAGCTTACAGGGGAATGGCTACACCTTC	CASSLQGNGYTF
TRBV7-9	TRBD1	few	TRBJ1-1	TGTGCCAGCAGCCCGGGCTGGGGACAGGGGAACACTGAAGCTTTCTTT	CASSPGWGQGNTEAFF
TRBV6-5	NA	once	TRBJ2-5	TGTGCCAGCAGTTACTCCTCCGGGGGGCTGGAGGAGACCCAGTACTTC	CASSYSSGGLEETQYF
TRBV4-1	TRBD2	NA	TRBJ2-1	TGCGCCAGCAGCCATCCGGGACTAGCTACCTACAATGAGCAGTTCTTC	CASSHPGLATYNEQFF
TRBV11-3	NA	few	TRBJ1-3	TGTGCCAGCAGCCGAGGGACAAACTCTGGAAACACCATATATTTT	CASSRGTNSGNTIYF
TRBV19	NA	NA	TRBJ2-1	TGTGCCAGTAGAACAGATGTCAATGAGCAGTTCTTC	CASRTDVNEQFF
TRBV7-9	TRBD2	NA	TRBJ2-7	TGTGCCAGCAGCCAAAGACTAGCGGGTTTGAGCTCCTACGAGCAGTACTTC	CASSQRLAGLSSYEQYF
TRBV19	TRBD2	NA	TRBJ2-1	TGTGCCAGTAGCGCCGGGACTAGCGGGAGCAATGAGCAGTTCTTC	CASSAGTSGSNEQFF
TRBV6-1	TRBD1	NA	TRBJ2-7	TGTGCCAGCAGTTCCACAGGGGGACCCGGTTACGAGCAGTACTTC	CASSSTGGPGYEQYF
TRBV7-9	TRBD1	NA	TRBJ1-3	TGTGCCAGCAGCACGGGACAGGGAGGAGACACCATATATTTT	CASSTGQGGDTIYF
TRBV7-6	NA	NA	TRBJ2-3	TGTGCCAGCAGCTTGGGGCGGGGTCTAGATACGCAGTATTTT	CASSLGRGLDTQYF
TRBV4-2	TRBD2	few	TRBJ2-1	TGTGCCAGCAGCAGCGGTCGGCTAGCGGGATTGGGAGTCTCTGAGCAGTTCTTC	CASSSGRLAGLGVSEQFF
TRBV9	NA	NA	TRBJ2-3	TGTGCCAGCAGCGAAACAGGCCCAGATACGCAGTATTTT	CASSETGPDTQYF
TRBV7-9	NA	NA	TRBJ1-1	TGTGCCAGCAGCTTTTGGGAGGGCACTGAAGCTTTCTTT	CASSFWEGTEAFF
TRBV7-9	NA	NA	TRBJ2-7	TGTGCCAGCAGCTTATCCGGCGGGCAGAACGAGCAGTACTTC	CASSLSGGQNEQYF
TRBV6-5	TRBD1	NA	TRBJ1-2	TGTGCCAGCAGTTACTCGGGGACAGGGTTGGATGGCTACACCTTC	CASSYSGTGLDGYTF
TRBV6-5	TRBD1	NA	TRBJ2-4	TGTGCCAGCAGTTTACAGGGGCCAGGGGACATTCAGTACTTC	CASSLQGPGDIQYF